Below are 8 T cell receptor beta chains sequenced from a single sample in a study of Ad26.COV2.S vaccination and SARS-CoV-2 variants. Treatment of the sample: around 19 received Ad26.COV2.S at low or high dose, single or two shots; about five received placebo; per-sample allocation not given. Each sample was drawn 63 days after the first injection (of vaccine or placebo). Generated by immunoSEQ multiplex PCR, the TCRdb table keeps only in-frame clones and is missing some. The sample lists roughly 410,000 clones, about 83% occurring once. The sequencing used peripheral blood, collected in a trial of Ad26.COV2.S vaccine versus placebo. The source is a person between 18 and 59 years old who received the Ad26.COV2.S COVID-19 vaccine or a placebo.

The chain is built from TRBV6-5 and TRBJ1-3; possible D gene TRBD1, 5 bases. This CDR3 is built from 13 residues. Germline V gene data show CDR1 as MNHEY and CDR2 as SVGAGI. The V and J ends lost 7 bases and 4 bases respectively, with 11 bases between them. The CDR3 DNA sequence: TGTGCCAGCAATGCAGGGTCCGGAAACACCATATATTTT. Its protein product is CASNAGSGNTIYF.

The CDR3 DNA is TGTGCCAGCAGCTTCGGCAGGGCGAACACTGAAGCTTTCTTT. It yields the protein CASSFGRANTEAFF. V and J are TRBV7-2 and TRBJ1-1, with a weak D call TRBD1 (5 bases). This CDR3 region has 14 residues. V lost 3 bases and J lost 1, with 9 bases in between. Germline V gene data show CDR1 as SGHTA and CDR2 as FQGNSA.

The chain joins TRBV6-5 to TRBJ2-5, with D unclear. V shed 6 bases and J shed 5 bases, with 7 bases lying between them. The CDR3 consists of 11 residues. Germline CDR1 and CDR2: MNHEY and SVGAGI. Here the CDR3 reads CASSPLETQYF. In DNA, the CDR3 is TGTGCCAGCAGCCCATTGGAGACCCAGTACTTC.

The V gene is TRBV4-3, the J gene TRBJ1-2; possible D gene TRBD1, 5 bases. Germline assignment: CDR1 LGHNA and CDR2 YSLEER. This CDR3 is built from 15 residues. V was pared by 3 bases and J by 4 bases, with 15 bases between. The CDR3 sequence is CASSQRDRYFYGYTF. The CDR3 nucleotides are TGCGCCAGCAGCCAGAGGGACCGGTACTTCTATGGCTACACCTTC.

The count of this clone is one. This chain joins TRBV18 and TRBJ1-1; D gene uncertain. Germline CDR1 KGHSH, CDR2 LQKENI. Deletions cut 3 bases from V and 0 bases from J, with 8 bases between. CDR3 length: 14 residues. The CDR3 loop reads CASSPVDLNTEAFF. The CDR3 DNA reads TGTGCCAGCTCACCCGTGGACTTGAACACTGAAGCTTTCTTT.

The chain combines TRBV19 with TRBJ1-4; the D is unclear. From germline, CDR1 is LNHDA and CDR2 SQIVND (reference sequence). Trimming took 3 bases from V and 5 from J, leaving 10 bases between them. CDR3 size: 14 residues. The chain's CDR3 is CASSMSSGNEKLFF. CDR3 DNA: TGTGCCAGTAGTATGTCGTCTGGGAATGAAAAACTGTTTTTT.

Here the CDR3 DNA reads TGTGCCAGCAGCGTAGCTCTCGTTAATTCACCCCTCCACTTT. This encodes CASSVALVNSPLHF. This chain connects TRBV9 to TRBJ1-6; D not resolved. Per germline, CDR1 SGDLS and CDR2 YYNGEE. This CDR3 is built from 14 residues. V dropped 0 bases and J dropped 6 bases, with 7 bases sitting between them.

The chain joins TRBV18 to TRBJ2-2, with D tentatively TRBD1 or TRBD2 (5 bases each). The CDR3 runs to 15 residues. The V gene's germline CDR1 is KGHSH and CDR2 LQKENI. V gave up 3 bases and J gave up 6 bases, with 14 bases separating them. The CDR3 sequence: CASSPMGTRAGELFF. CDR3 in DNA: TGTGCCAGCTCACCCATGGGGACCCGGGCCGGGGAGCTGTTTTTT. The entire variable domain, with the rest obtained from reference TRBV18 and TRBJ2-2, is as follows: NAGVMQNPRHLVRRRGQEARLRCSPMKGHSHVYWYRQLPEEGLKFMVYLQKENIIDESGMPKERFSAEFPKEGPSILRIQQVVRGDSAAYFCASSPMGTRAGELFFGEGSRLTVL.